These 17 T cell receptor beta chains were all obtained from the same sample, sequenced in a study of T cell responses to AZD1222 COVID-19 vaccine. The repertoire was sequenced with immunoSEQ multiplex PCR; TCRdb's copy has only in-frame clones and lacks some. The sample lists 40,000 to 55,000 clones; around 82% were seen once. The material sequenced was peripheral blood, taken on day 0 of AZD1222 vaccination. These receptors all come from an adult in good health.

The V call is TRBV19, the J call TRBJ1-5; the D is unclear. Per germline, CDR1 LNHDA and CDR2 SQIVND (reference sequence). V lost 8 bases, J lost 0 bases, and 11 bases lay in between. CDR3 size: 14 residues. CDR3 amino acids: CASCRIDSNQPQHF. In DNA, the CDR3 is TGTGCCAGTTGTCGGATCGATAGCAATCAGCCCCAGCATTTT.

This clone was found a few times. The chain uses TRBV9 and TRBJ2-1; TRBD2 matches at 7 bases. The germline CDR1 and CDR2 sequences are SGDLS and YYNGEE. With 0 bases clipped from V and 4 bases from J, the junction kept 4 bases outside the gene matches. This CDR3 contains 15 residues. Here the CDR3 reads CASSVVTSAYNEQFF. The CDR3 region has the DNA TGTGCCAGCAGCGTAGTAACTAGCGCATACAATGAGCAGTTCTTC.

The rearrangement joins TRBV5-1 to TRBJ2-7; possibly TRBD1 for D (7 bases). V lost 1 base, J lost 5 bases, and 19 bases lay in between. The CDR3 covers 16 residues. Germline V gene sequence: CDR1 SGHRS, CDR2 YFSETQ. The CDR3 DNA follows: TGCGCCAGCAGCTTGATCGTTGGAGGGGGCCAAGACGAGCAGTACTTC. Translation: CASSLIVGGGQDEQYF.

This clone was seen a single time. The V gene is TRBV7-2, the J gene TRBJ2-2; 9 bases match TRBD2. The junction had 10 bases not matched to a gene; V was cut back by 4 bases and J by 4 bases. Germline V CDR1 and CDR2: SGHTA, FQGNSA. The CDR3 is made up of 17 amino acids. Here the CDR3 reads CASSSRGAGGRTGELFF. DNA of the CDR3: TGTGCCAGCAGCTCCCGCGGGGCGGGGGGGCGCACCGGGGAGCTGTTTTTT.

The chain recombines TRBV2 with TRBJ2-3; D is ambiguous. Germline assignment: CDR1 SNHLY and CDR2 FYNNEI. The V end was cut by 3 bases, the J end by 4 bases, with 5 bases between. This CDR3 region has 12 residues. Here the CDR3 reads CASSDWADTQYF. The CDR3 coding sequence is TGTGCCAGCAGTGATTGGGCAGATACGCAGTATTTT.

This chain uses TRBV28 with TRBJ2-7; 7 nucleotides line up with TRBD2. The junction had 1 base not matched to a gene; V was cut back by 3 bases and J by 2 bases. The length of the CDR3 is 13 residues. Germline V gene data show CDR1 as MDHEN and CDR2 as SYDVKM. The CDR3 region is CASSFGGTYEQYF. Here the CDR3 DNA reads TGTGCCAGCAGTTTCGGGGGGACCTACGAGCAGTACTTC.

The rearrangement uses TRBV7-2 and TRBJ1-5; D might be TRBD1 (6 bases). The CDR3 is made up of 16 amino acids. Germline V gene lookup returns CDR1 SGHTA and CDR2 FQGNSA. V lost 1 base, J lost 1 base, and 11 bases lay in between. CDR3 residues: CASSLVGGTSNQPQHF. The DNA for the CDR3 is TGTGCCAGCAGCTTAGTGGGGGGCACCAGCAATCAGCCCCAGCATTTT.

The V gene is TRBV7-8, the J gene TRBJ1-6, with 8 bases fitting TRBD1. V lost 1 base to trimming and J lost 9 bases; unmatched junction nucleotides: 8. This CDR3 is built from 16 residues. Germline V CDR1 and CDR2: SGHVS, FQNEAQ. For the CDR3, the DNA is TGTGCCAGCAGCTTAGTCTCCGACAGGGGAACTTCACCCCTCCACTTT. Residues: CASSLVSDRGTSPLHF.

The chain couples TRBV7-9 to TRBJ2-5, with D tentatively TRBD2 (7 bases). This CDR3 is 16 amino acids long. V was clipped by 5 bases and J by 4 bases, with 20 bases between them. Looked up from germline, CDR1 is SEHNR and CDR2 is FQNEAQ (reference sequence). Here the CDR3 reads CASSPRRGGGRETQYF. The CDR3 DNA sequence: TGTGCCAGCAGCCCCAGGAGGGGGGGCGGTCGAGAGACCCAGTACTTC. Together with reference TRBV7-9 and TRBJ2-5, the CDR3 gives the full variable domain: DTGVSQNPRHKITKRGQNVTFRCDPISEHNRLYWYRQTLGQGPEFLTYFQNEAQLEKSRLLSDRFSAERPKGSFSTLEIQRTEQGDSAMYLCASSPRRGGGRETQYFGPGTRLLVL.

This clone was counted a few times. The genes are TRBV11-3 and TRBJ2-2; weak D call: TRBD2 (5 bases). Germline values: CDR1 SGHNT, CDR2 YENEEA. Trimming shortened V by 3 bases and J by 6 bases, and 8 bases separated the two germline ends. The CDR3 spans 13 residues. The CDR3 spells CASSLRDPGELFF. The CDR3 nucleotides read TGTGCCAGCAGCTTGAGGGATCCCGGGGAGCTGTTTTTT.

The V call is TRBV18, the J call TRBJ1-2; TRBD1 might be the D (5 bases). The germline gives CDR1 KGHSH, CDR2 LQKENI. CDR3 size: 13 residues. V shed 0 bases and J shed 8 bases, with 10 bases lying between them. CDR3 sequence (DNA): TGTGCCAGCTCACCACCGAGGGGATCCGGCTACACCTTC. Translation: CASSPPRGSGYTF. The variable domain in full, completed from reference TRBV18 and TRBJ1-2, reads NAGVMQNPRHLVRRRGQEARLRCSPMKGHSHVYWYRQLPEEGLKFMVYLQKENIIDESGMPKERFSAEFPKEGPSILRIQQVVRGDSAAYFCASSPPRGSGYTFGSGTRLTVV.

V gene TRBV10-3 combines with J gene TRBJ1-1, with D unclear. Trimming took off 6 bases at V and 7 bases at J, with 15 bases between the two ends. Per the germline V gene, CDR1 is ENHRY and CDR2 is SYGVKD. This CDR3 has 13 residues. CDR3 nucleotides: TGTGCCATCAGACAAGACGGACGGGGTGAAGCTTTCTTT. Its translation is CAIRQDGRGEAFF.

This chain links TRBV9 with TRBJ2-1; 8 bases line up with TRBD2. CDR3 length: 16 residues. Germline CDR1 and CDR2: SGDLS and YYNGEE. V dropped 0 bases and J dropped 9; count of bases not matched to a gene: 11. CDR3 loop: CASSVGGGPREGEQFF. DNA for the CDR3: TGTGCCAGCAGCGTAGGCGGGGGGCCCAGGGAGGGTGAGCAGTTCTTC.

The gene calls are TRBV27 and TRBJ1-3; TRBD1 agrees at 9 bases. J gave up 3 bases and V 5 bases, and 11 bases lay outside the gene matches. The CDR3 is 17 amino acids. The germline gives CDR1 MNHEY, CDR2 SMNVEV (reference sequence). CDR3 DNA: TGTGCCAGCAGTCCGGACGGGGGACAGGGTTTTGGAAACACCATATATTTT. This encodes CASSPDGGQGFGNTIYF.

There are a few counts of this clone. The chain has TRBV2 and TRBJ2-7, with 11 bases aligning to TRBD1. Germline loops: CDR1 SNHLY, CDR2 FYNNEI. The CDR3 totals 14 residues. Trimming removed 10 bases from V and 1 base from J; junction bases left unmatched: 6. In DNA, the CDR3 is TGTGCCACCACCGGACAGGGGGCTTCCTACGAGCAGTACTTC. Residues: CATTGQGASYEQYF. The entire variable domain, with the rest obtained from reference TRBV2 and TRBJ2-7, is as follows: EPEVTQTPSHQVTQMGQEVILRCVPISNHLYFYWYRQILGQKVEFLVSFYNNEISEKSEIFDDQFSVERPDGSNFTLKIRSTKLEDSAMYFCATTGQGASYEQYFGPGTRLTVT.

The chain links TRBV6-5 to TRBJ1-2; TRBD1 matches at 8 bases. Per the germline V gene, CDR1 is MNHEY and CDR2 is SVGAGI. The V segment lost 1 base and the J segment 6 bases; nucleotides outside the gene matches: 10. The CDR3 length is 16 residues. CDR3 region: CASSYYRQGPGDGYTF. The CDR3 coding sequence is TGTGCCAGCAGTTACTACAGACAGGGGCCAGGGGATGGCTACACCTTC.

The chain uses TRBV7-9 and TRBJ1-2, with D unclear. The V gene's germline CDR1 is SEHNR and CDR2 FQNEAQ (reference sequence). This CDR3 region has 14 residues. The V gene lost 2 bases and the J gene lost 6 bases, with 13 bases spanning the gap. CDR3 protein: CASSLSRGNNGYTF. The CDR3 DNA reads TGTGCCAGCAGCTTATCTCGAGGAAATAATGGCTACACCTTC.